Listed below are T cell receptor beta chains from one sample, sequenced in a study of shared clonotypes between healthy human individuals. The method was immunoSEQ multiplex PCR; TCRdb's version includes in-frame clones alone and lacks a portion of them. The sample holds 550,000 to 600,000 clones, around 77% seen once. What was sequenced was PBMCs. These receptors all stem from a woman in her 40s in good health. Some clones in this sample may be carry-over from other donors' samples. Both conserved end residues are part of each CDR3. Each record gives: J gene, V gene, D gene, CDR3 protein, CDR3 DNA. D genes are given only for firm matches.

J gene: TRBJ2-7; V gene: TRBV4-1; D gene: .; CDR3 protein: CASGQWTTNYEQYF; CDR3 DNA: TGCGCCAGCGGCCAGTGGACAACTAACTACGAGCAGTACTTC
J gene: TRBJ2-2; V gene: TRBV7-3; D gene: .; CDR3 protein: CASWGLHRFTGELFF; CDR3 DNA: TGTGCCAGCTGGGGTTTACACAGGTTCACTGGGGAGCTGTTTTTT
J gene: TRBJ2-3; V gene: TRBV6-4; D gene: .; CDR3 protein: CASSERASGTDTQYF; CDR3 DNA: TGTGCCAGCAGTGAGAGGGCGAGCGGCACAGATACGCAGTATTTT
J gene: TRBJ1-3; V gene: TRBV28; D gene: .; CDR3 protein: CASSLFGPNSRAIYF; CDR3 DNA: TGTGCCAGCAGTTTATTTGGACCCAACTCAAGAGCCATATATTTT
J gene: TRBJ1-1; V gene: TRBV4-1; D gene: .; CDR3 protein: CASSQDSRGNTEAFF; CDR3 DNA: TGCGCCAGCAGCCAAGATTCAAGGGGGAACACTGAAGCTTTCTTT
J gene: TRBJ2-7; V gene: TRBV12-2; D gene: .; CDR3 protein: CASRLAGERYEQYF; CDR3 DNA: TGTGCAAGTCGCTTGGCCGGAGAAAGGTACGAGCAGTACTTC
J gene: TRBJ1-5; V gene: TRBV19; D gene: TRBD1; CDR3 protein: CASSIGRGGAEPQHF; CDR3 DNA: TGTGCCAGTAGTATAGGTAGAGGGGGCGCGGAGCCCCAGCATTTT
J gene: TRBJ2-2; V gene: TRBV19; D gene: .; CDR3 protein: CASSPEGPNTGELFF; CDR3 DNA: TGTGCCAGTAGTCCCGAGGGGCCAAACACCGGGGAGCTGTTTTTT
J gene: TRBJ1-3; V gene: TRBV9; D gene: .; CDR3 protein: CASSAHGVGNTIYF; CDR3 DNA: TGTGCCAGCAGCGCCCACGGGGTGGGAAACACCATATATTTT
J gene: TRBJ1-2; V gene: TRBV4-1; D gene: .; CDR3 protein: CASSQEGGTNYGYTF; CDR3 DNA: TGCGCCAGCAGCCAAGAAGGGGGGACTAACTATGGCTACACCTTC
J gene: TRBJ1-2; V gene: TRBV11-2; D gene: TRBD1; CDR3 protein: CASSRTTGGYGYTF; CDR3 DNA: TGTGCCAGCAGCCGTACCACAGGGGGCTATGGCTACACCTTC
J gene: TRBJ2-7; V gene: TRBV19; D gene: .; CDR3 protein: CASSIGRGRGESYEQYF; CDR3 DNA: TGTGCCAGTAGTATAGGACGGGGCAGGGGCGAATCCTACGAGCAGTACTTC
J gene: TRBJ2-7; V gene: TRBV10-3; D gene: TRBD1; CDR3 protein: CAISDFRQGGAYEQYF; CDR3 DNA: TGTGCCATCAGTGATTTTCGACAGGGGGGCGCCTACGAGCAGTACTTC